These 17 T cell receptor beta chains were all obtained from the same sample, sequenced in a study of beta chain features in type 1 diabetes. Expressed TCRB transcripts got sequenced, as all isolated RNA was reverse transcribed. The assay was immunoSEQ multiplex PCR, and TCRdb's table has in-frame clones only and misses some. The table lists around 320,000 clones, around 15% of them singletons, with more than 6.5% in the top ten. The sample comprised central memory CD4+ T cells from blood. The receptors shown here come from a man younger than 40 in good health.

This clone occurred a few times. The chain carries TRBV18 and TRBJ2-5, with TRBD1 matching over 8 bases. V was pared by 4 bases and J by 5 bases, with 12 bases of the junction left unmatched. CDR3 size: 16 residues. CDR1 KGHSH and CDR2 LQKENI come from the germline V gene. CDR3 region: CASSHKTGALGETQYF. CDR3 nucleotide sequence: TGTGCCAGCTCACACAAGACAGGGGCGTTGGGGGAGACCCAGTACTTC.

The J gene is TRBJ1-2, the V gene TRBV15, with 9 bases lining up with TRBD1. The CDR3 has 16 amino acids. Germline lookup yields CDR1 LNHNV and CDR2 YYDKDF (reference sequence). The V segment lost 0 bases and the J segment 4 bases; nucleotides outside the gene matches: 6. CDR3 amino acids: CATSRDPGQGSYGYTF. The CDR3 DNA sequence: TGTGCCACCAGCAGAGATCCGGGACAGGGCTCCTATGGCTACACCTTC.

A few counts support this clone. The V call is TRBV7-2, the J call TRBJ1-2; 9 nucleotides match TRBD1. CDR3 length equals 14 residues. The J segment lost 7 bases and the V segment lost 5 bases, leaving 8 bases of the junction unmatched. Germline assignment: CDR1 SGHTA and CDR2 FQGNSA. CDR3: CASSSDRGAGGYTF. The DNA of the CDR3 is TGTGCCAGCAGCAGCGACAGGGGGGCCGGTGGCTACACCTTC.

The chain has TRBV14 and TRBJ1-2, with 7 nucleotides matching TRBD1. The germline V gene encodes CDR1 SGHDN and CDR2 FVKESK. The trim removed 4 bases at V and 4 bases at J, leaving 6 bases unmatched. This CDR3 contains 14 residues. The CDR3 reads CASSLPGTVYGYTF. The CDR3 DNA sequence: TGTGCCAGCAGCCTTCCCGGGACAGTCTATGGCTACACCTTC.

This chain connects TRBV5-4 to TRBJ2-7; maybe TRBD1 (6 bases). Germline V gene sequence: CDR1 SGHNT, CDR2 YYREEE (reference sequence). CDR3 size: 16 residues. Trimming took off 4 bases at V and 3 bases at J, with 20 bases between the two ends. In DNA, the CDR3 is TGTGCCAGCAGCCCCGGGCCAGGGGCGACTTTCTACGAGCAGTACGTC. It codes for CASSPGPGATFYEQYV.

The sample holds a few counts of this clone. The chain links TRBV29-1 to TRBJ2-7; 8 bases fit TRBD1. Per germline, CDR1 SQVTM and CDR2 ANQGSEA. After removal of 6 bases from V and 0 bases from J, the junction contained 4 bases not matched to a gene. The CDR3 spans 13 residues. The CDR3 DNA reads TGCAGCGTGGGGGACAGGCACTCCTACGAGCAGTACTTC. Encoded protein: CSVGDRHSYEQYF.

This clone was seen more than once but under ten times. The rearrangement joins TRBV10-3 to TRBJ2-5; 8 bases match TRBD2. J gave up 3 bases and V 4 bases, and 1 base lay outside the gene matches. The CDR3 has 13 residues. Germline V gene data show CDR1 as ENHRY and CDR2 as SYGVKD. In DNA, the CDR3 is TGTGCCATCAGTGTGCGGGGGGAAGAGACCCAGTACTTC. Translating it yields CAISVRGEETQYF.

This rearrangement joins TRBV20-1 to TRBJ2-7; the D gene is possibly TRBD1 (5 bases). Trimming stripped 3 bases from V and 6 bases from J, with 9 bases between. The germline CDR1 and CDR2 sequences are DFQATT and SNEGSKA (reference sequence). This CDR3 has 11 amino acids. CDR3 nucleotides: TGCAGTGCTAGCCAGGGTGTCGAGCAGTACTTC. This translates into CSASQGVEQYF.

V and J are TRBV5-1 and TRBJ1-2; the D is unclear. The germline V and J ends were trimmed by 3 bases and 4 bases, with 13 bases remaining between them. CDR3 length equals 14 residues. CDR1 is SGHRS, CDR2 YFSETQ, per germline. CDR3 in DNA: TGCGCCAGCAGCTCTCGACTGGGATCCTATGGCTACACCTTC. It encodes CASSSRLGSYGYTF.

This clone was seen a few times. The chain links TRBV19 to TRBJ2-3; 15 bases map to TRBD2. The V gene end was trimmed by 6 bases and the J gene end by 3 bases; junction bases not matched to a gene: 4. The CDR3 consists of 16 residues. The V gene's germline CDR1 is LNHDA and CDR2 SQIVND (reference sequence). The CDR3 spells CASSRGTSGRTDTQYF. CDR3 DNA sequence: TGTGCCAGTAGCCGAGGGACTAGCGGGAGGACAGATACGCAGTATTTT.

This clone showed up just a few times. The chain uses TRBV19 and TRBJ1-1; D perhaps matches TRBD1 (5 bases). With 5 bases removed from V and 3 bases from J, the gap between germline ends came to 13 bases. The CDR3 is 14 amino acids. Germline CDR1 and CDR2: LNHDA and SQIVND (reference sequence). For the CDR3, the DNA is TGTGCCAGTAGTCGACAAGGGGTTTACACTGAAGCTTTCTTT. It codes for CASSRQGVYTEAFF.

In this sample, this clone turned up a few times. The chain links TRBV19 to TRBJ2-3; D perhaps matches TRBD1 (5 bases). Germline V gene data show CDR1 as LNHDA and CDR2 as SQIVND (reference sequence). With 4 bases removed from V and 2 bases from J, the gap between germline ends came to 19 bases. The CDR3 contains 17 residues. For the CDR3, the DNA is TGTGCCAGTAGTAGGGGCCCGATGACAGCCTACACAGATACGCAGTATTTT. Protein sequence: CASSRGPMTAYTDTQYF.

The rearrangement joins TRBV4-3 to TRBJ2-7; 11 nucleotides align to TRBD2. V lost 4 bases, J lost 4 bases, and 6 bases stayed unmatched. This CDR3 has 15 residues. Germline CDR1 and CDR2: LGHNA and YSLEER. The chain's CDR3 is CASSRTGTSGYEQYF. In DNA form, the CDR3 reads TGCGCCAGCAGCCGAACCGGGACTAGCGGTTACGAGCAGTACTTC.

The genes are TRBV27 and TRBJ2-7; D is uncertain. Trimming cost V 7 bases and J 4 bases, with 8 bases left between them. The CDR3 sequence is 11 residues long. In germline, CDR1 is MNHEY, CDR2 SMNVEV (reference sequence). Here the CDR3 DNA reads TGTGCCAGCACACAAGGGTACGAGCAGTACTTC. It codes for CASTQGYEQYF.

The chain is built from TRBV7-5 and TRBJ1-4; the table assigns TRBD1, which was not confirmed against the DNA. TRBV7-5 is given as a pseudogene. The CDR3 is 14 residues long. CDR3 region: CARSSRATNEKLFF. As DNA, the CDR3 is TGTGCCAGAAGCTCCAGGGCAACTAATGAAAAACTGTTTTTT.

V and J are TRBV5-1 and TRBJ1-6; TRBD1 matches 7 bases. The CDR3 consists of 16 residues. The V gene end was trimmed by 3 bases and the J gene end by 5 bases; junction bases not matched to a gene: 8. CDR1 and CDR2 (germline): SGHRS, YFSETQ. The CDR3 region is CASSSSFGQDNSPLHF. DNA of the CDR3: TGCGCCAGCAGCTCTAGCTTCGGACAGGATAATTCACCCCTCCACTTT. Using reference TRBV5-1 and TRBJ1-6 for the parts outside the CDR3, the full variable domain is KAGVTQTPRYLIKTRGQQVTLSCSPISGHRSVSWYQQTPGQGLQFLFEYFSETQRNKGNFPGRFSGRQFSNSRSEMNVSTLELGDSALYLCASSSSFGQDNSPLHFGNGTRLTVT.

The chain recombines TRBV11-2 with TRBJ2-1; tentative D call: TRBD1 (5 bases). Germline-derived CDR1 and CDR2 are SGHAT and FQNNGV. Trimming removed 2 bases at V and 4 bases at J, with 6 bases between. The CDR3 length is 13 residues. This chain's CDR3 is CASSLYRYNEQFF. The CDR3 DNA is TGTGCCAGCAGCTTATACAGGTACAATGAGCAGTTCTTC. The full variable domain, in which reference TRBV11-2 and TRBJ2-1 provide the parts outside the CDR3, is EAGVAQSPRYKIIEKRQSVAFWCNPISGHATLYWYQQILGQGPKLLIQFQNNGVVDDSQLPKDRFSAERLKGVDSTLKIQPAKLEDSAVYLCASSLYRYNEQFFGPGTRLTVL.